These T cell receptor beta chains were read from a single sample in a study of CD8 T cells in ankylosing spondylitis. TCRdb analysed the 5' RACE reads with MiXCR anew, one entry per CDR3 protein. This table holds fewer than 150,000 distinct CDR3 sequences, 6% to 8% found once. The sample was blood, either unsorted or a sorted T cell fraction (not recorded which). Every receptor here comes from a female donor with ankylosing spondylitis or in good health (not recorded which). CDR3s include the opening cysteine and the closing phenylalanine or tryptophan. The D gene is left open where the match is weak. For some rows the clone size is stated as once, few or many, or as a class when expanded; others skip it.

CDR3 protein: CASNPSSRGSYNEQFF
CDR3 DNA: TGTGCCAGCAACCCAAGTAGTCGGGGGTCCTACAATGAGCAGTTCTTC
D gene: .
V gene: TRBV12-3/TRBV12-4
CDR3 length: 16
clone size: many
J gene: TRBJ2-1

CDR3 protein: CASSTGSSDDYTF
CDR3 DNA: TGCGCCAGCAGCACTGGGAGTTCAGATGACTACACCTTC
D gene: .
V gene: TRBV5-1
CDR3 length: 13
clone size: many
J gene: TRBJ1-2

CDR3 protein: CASSPLLEQPQHF
CDR3 DNA: TGTGCCAGCAGCCCCCTACTAGAACAGCCCCAGCATTTT
D gene: .
V gene: TRBV3-1
CDR3 length: 13
clone size: many
J gene: TRBJ1-5

CDR3 protein: CATSRDRGRTNEKLFF
CDR3 DNA: TGTGCCACCAGCAGAGACAGGGGTCGGACAAATGAAAAACTGTTTTTT
D gene: .
V gene: TRBV15
CDR3 length: 16
clone size: many
J gene: TRBJ1-4

CDR3 protein: CASSLATANTEAFF
CDR3 DNA: TGCGCCAGCAGCTTGGCGACAGCCAACACTGAAGCTTTCTTT
D gene: .
V gene: TRBV5-1
CDR3 length: 14
clone size: many
J gene: TRBJ1-1

CDR3 protein: CASSLDGGLSGNTIYF
CDR3 DNA: TGTGCCAGCAGCTTAGACGGGGGGTTGTCGGGAAACACCATATATTTT
D gene: .
V gene: TRBV7-2
CDR3 length: 16
clone size: many
J gene: TRBJ1-3

CDR3 protein: CASSTRTDFLTDTEAFF
CDR3 DNA: TGTGCCAGTAGTACTCGGACGGACTTCCTTACGGACACTGAAGCTTTCTTT
D gene: .
V gene: TRBV19
CDR3 length: 17
clone size: .
J gene: TRBJ1-1

CDR3 protein: CASSAGLAEETQYF
CDR3 DNA: TGTGCCAGCAGCGCGGGACTAGCAGAAGAGACCCAGTACTTC
D gene: TRBD2
V gene: TRBV9
CDR3 length: 14
clone size: many
J gene: TRBJ2-5

CDR3 protein: CASSLNPNKGNEQFF
CDR3 DNA: TGTGCCAGCAGCTTGAACCCCAATAAGGGGAATGAGCAGTTCTTC
D gene: .
V gene: TRBV7-6
CDR3 length: 15
clone size: many
J gene: TRBJ2-1

CDR3 protein: CSARGLPHSYEQYF
CDR3 DNA: TGCAGTGCTAGGGGTCTACCCCATTCCTACGAGCAGTACTTC
D gene: .
V gene: TRBV20-1
CDR3 length: 14
clone size: many
J gene: TRBJ2-7

CDR3 protein: CASSTPEEQFF
CDR3 DNA: TGTGCCAGCTCAACTCCCGAGGAGCAGTTCTTC
D gene: .
V gene: TRBV18
CDR3 length: 11
clone size: many
J gene: TRBJ2-1

CDR3 protein: CSAMTSGGTEQFF
CDR3 DNA: TGCAGTGCCATGACTAGCGGAGGGACTGAGCAGTTCTTC
D gene: TRBD2
V gene: TRBV20-1
CDR3 length: 13
clone size: many
J gene: TRBJ2-1

CDR3 protein: CSARGSSYEQYF
CDR3 DNA: TGCAGTGCTAGAGGCTCATCCTACGAGCAGTACTTC
D gene: .
V gene: TRBV20-1
CDR3 length: 12
clone size: many
J gene: TRBJ2-7

CDR3 protein: CSVEALAGGSYEQYF
CDR3 DNA: TGCAGCGTTGAAGCTCTGGCAGGGGGGTCCTACGAGCAGTACTTC
D gene: .
V gene: TRBV29-1
CDR3 length: 15
clone size: many
J gene: TRBJ2-7

CDR3 protein: CSAGQGASFGKQFF
CDR3 DNA: TGCAGCGCTGGACAGGGGGCATCATTCGGGAAGCAGTTCTTC
D gene: TRBD1
V gene: TRBV20-1
CDR3 length: 14
clone size: many
J gene: TRBJ2-1

CDR3 protein: CSARAGLAGNEQFF
CDR3 DNA: TGCAGTGCTAGAGCCGGACTAGCCGGCAATGAGCAGTTCTTC
D gene: TRBD2
V gene: TRBV20-1
CDR3 length: 14
clone size: .
J gene: TRBJ2-1

CDR3 protein: CASSYRQGSKLGYTF
CDR3 DNA: TGTGCCAGCAGTTACCGACAGGGCTCGAAGTTAGGCTACACCTTC
D gene: TRBD1
V gene: TRBV27
CDR3 length: 15
clone size: many
J gene: TRBJ1-2

CDR3 protein: CSAQGGETQYF
CDR3 DNA: TGCAGTGCTCAAGGGGGGGAGACCCAGTACTTC
D gene: .
V gene: TRBV20-1
CDR3 length: 11
clone size: many
J gene: TRBJ2-5